These 10 T cell receptor beta chains were all obtained from the same sample, sequenced in a study of control samples from healthy donors and cancer patients. Profiled with immunoSEQ multiplex PCR; TCRdb holds only in-frame clones, not every one. The sample records around 140,000 clones, nearly 90% being singletons. The specimen was PBMCs. These receptors all stem from a man in his fifties with head and neck cancer.

CDR3 protein: CASSPGQSWGELFF. The CDR3 DNA follows: TGTGCCAGCAGCCCAGGACAGAGCTGGGGGGAGCTGTTTTTT. The V gene is TRBV11-3, the J gene TRBJ2-2; TRBD1 is a possible D gene (6 bases). CDR3 length equals 14 residues. V lost 5 bases, J lost 8 bases, and 15 bases lay in between. In germline, CDR1 is SGHNT, CDR2 YENEEA.

The chain joins TRBV7-6 to TRBJ1-1, with TRBD1 as a possible D gene (5 bases). Looked up from germline, CDR1 is SGHVS and CDR2 is FNYEAQ. The CDR3 runs to 16 residues. V was clipped by 5 bases and J by 4 bases, with 20 bases between them. The CDR3: CASSPNLGVSGTEAFF. CDR3 nucleotides: TGTGCCAGCAGCCCAAACTTGGGGGTCTCAGGCACTGAAGCTTTCTTT.

This clone was recorded once. The chain is built from TRBV27 and TRBJ1-4, with 11 bases lining up with TRBD1. The CDR3 is made up of 17 amino acids. Per germline, CDR1 MNHEY and CDR2 SMNVEV (reference sequence). Trimming cost V 5 bases and J 8 bases; bases outside gene matches: 13. The CDR3 bases are TGTGCCAGCAGTCCAACGGGACAGGGGGTCGTGGAAGAAAAACTGTTTTTT. The encoded protein is CASSPTGQGVVEEKLFF.

This clone has just a few counts. The rearrangement joins TRBV19 to TRBJ2-1; D unresolved. The CDR3 consists of 16 residues. Looked up from germline, CDR1 is LNHDA and CDR2 is SQIVND (reference sequence). Trimming took off 5 bases at V and 4 bases at J, with 18 bases between the two ends. CDR3 coding DNA: TGTGCCAGTAGTCCCTCCCCTCGACGCCTGTACAATGAGCAGTTCTTC. Protein sequence: CASSPSPRRLYNEQFF.

The chain combines TRBV11-2 with TRBJ2-7, with 8 bases aligning to TRBD2. V was pared by 3 bases and J by 2 bases, with 12 bases of the junction left unmatched. Germline CDR1 is SGHAT and CDR2 is FQNNGV. The CDR3 has 17 residues. The CDR3 DNA sequence: TGTGCCAGCAGCTTTGCCTACGGGGGGGGGACGGCCTACGAGCAGTACTTC. Translating it yields CASSFAYGGGTAYEQYF.

The chain recombines TRBV7-9 with TRBJ1-5; 7 positions match TRBD1. This CDR3 comprises 15 residues. With 1 base clipped from V and 4 bases from J, the junction kept 4 bases outside the gene matches. Germline assignment: CDR1 SEHNR and CDR2 FQNEAQ (reference sequence). CDR3: CASSLDTGVNQPQHF. The CDR3 bases are TGTGCCAGCAGCTTAGATACAGGGGTTAATCAGCCCCAGCATTTT.

This sequence joins TRBV15 and TRBJ2-3; TRBD2 matches 12 bases. Per the germline V gene, CDR1 is LNHNV and CDR2 is YYDKDF (reference sequence). With 5 bases clipped from V and 2 bases from J, the junction kept 8 bases outside the gene matches. CDR3 length: 17 residues. The DNA of the CDR3 is TGTGCCACCAGCGAGGGGACTAGCGGGCCTTTCACAGATACGCAGTATTTT. As protein: CATSEGTSGPFTDTQYF.

This clone was seen once. This chain uses TRBV3-1 (or the pseudogene TRBV3-2) with TRBJ2-7, with TRBD1 matching over 10 bases. Germline CDR1 LGHDT, CDR2 YNNKEL (reference sequence). This CDR3 region has 14 residues. The ends lost 4 bases at V and 5 bases at J; junction bases unmatched: 5. The chain's CDR3 is CASSLRQGADEQYF. The CDR3 bases are TGTGCCAGCAGCCTCCGACAGGGGGCGGACGAGCAGTACTTC.

The chain links TRBV27 to TRBJ1-6; 8 nucleotides align to TRBD1. V was clipped by 6 bases and J by 9 bases; unmatched bases: 10. This CDR3 spans 15 amino acids. CDR1 is MNHEY and CDR2 is SMNVEV in the germline V gene (reference sequence). In nucleotides, the CDR3 is TGTGCCAGCAGACCCTCGGACAGGGTGGGTTCACCCCTCCACTTT. Translation gives CASRPSDRVGSPLHF.

This chain connects TRBV7-9 to TRBJ2-1, with 10 bases identical to TRBD2. The V gene end was trimmed by 3 bases and the J gene end by 4 bases; junction bases not matched to a gene: 9. Per germline, CDR1 SEHNR and CDR2 FQNEAQ (reference sequence). CDR3 size: 17 residues. This chain's CDR3 is CASSLIGLAEIYNEQFF. The CDR3 DNA is TGTGCCAGCAGCTTGATCGGACTAGCGGAGATTTACAATGAGCAGTTCTTC.